The next 6 T cell receptor beta chains were all read from a single sample in a study of sequential checkpoint blockade in melanoma. Stated treatment: randomized to nivolumab then ipilimumab (arm A) or the reverse (arm B). Profiling relied on immunoSEQ multiplex PCR, and the TCRdb table lists in-frame clones only, not all of them. The sample has 20,000 to 25,000 clones, roughly 75% seen once. The source was CD8+ T cells sorted from blood (inferred from file names), collected from a patient given nivolumab and ipilimumab in sequence. All receptors come from a human donor with melanoma.

In this sample, this clone turned up a few times. The chain is built from TRBV6-6 and TRBJ1-1; D unclear. The CDR3 totals 14 residues. Trimming took off 0 bases at V and 1 base at J, with 6 bases between the two ends. Germline loops: CDR1 MNHNY, CDR2 SVGAGI (reference sequence). CDR3 sequence (DNA): TGTGCCAGCAGTTACTCCGAGGGGAACACTGAAGCTTTCTTT. The encoded protein is CASSYSEGNTEAFF.

The chain is built from TRBV5-6 and TRBJ1-4; TRBD1 matches 8 bases. The CDR3 totals 14 residues. The V segment lost 5 bases and the J segment 8 bases; nucleotides outside the gene matches: 8. In germline, CDR1 is SGHDT, CDR2 YYEEEE. The CDR3 coding sequence is TGTGCCAGCAGGCCCGGGACAGGACTCGAAAAACTGTTTTTT. Amino acids: CASRPGTGLEKLFF.

The chain links TRBV5-5 to TRBJ2-1; tentative D call: TRBD1 (5 bases). The CDR3 totals 13 residues. The germline gives CDR1 SGHKS, CDR2 YYEKEE (reference sequence). V lost 3 bases and J lost 7, with 11 bases in between. The CDR3 nucleotides read TGTGCCAGCAGCTCTGGGGCCGCTAATGAGCAGTTCTTC. The encoded protein is CASSSGAANEQFF.

A single count supports this clone. The chain uses TRBV4-3 and TRBJ2-1; 11 bases are a match to TRBD2. The CDR3 sequence is 15 residues long. Unmatched junction bases numbered 5, after V lost 1 base and J lost 9 bases. Germline V gene sequence: CDR1 LGHNA, CDR2 YSLEER. As DNA, the CDR3 is TGCGCCAGCAGCCAAGGACTAGCGGGGCTTAGTGAGCAGTTCTTC. Amino acids: CASSQGLAGLSEQFF.

The chain has TRBV6-5 and TRBJ2-5, with D possibly being TRBD2 (5 bases). Germline V CDR1 and CDR2: MNHEY, SVGAGI. V was clipped by 2 bases and J by 5 bases, with 15 bases between them. The CDR3 has 15 amino acids. The DNA of the CDR3 is TGTGCCAGCAGTTACGAGGTAGAGGGTTGGGAGACCCAGTACTTC. This encodes CASSYEVEGWETQYF.

This clone was counted between two and nine times. This chain uses TRBV15 with TRBJ2-5; D ambiguous. Germline V gene sequence: CDR1 LNHNV, CDR2 YYDKDF (reference sequence). V was clipped by 5 bases and J by 1 base, with 17 bases between them. The CDR3 runs 16 residues. DNA for the CDR3: TGTGCCACCAGCGGGCCCTGGGCAGAGTCCCAAGAGACCCAGTACTTC. Its translation: CATSGPWAESQETQYF.